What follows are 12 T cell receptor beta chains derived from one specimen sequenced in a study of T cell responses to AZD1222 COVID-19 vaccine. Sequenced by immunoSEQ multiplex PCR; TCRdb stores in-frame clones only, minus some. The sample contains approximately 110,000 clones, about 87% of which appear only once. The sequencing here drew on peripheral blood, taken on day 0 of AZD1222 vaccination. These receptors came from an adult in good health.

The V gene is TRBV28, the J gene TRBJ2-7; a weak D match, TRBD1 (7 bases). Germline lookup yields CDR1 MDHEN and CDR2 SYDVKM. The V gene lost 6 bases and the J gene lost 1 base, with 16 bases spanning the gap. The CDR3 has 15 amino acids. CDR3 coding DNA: TGTGCCAGCAGATCCGGCGGGACAGCATCCTACGAGCAGTACTTC. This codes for CASRSGGTASYEQYF.

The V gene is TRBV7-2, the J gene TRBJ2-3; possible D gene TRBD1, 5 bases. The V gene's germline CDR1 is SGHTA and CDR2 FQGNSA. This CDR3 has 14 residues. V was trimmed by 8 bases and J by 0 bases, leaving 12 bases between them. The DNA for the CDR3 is TGTGCCAGCGGCAGGGCGACTAGCACAGATACGCAGTATTTT. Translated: CASGRATSTDTQYF.

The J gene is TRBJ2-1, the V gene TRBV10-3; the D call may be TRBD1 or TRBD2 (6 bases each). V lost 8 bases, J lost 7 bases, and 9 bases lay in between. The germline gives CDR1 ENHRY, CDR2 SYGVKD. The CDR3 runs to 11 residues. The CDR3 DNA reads TGTGCCATCGGAGGGGGGAATGAGCAGTTCTTC. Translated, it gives CAIGGGNEQFF.

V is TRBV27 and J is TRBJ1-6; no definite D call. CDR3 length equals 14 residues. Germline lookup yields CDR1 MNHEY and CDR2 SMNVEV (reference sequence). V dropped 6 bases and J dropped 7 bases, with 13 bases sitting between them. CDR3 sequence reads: CASRPSVENSPLHF. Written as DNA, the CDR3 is TGTGCCAGCAGGCCGAGCGTAGAAAATTCACCCCTCCACTTT.

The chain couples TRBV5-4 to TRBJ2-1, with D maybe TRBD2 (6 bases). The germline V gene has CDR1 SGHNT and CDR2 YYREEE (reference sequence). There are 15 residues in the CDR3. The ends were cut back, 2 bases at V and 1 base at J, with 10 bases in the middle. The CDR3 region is CASSLISGSYNEQFF. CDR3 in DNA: TGTGCCAGCAGCTTAATTAGCGGATCCTACAATGAGCAGTTCTTC.

The CDR3 sequence: CASARIRVDGEKLFF. The CDR3, as DNA: TGTGCCAGCGCGCGAATTAGGGTTGACGGTGAAAAACTGTTTTTT. V usage is TRBV27 and J usage is TRBJ1-4; D call uncertain. The V gene's germline CDR1 is MNHEY and CDR2 SMNVEV (reference sequence). V was clipped by 8 bases and J by 7 bases, with 20 bases between them. This CDR3 contains 15 residues.

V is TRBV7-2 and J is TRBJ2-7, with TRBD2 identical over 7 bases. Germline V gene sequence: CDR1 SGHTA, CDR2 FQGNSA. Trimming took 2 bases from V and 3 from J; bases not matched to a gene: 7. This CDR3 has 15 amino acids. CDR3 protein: CASSLRRGGIYEQYF. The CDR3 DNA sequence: TGTGCCAGCAGCTTAAGGCGCGGGGGAATCTACGAGCAGTACTTC.

The CDR3 DNA follows: TGTGCCAGCAGTTATTCAATAACCGCAACGTGGGGCTACACCTTC. Translated: CASSYSITATWGYTF. The rearrangement uses TRBV6-2 or TRBV6-3 and TRBJ1-2; D is uncertain. V lost 3 bases, J lost 8 bases, and 19 bases lay in between. The germline CDR1 and CDR2 sequences are MNHEY and SVGEGT. There are 15 residues in the CDR3.

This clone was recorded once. The CDR3 spells CASSLFTGGEQYF. Written as DNA, the CDR3 is TGTGCCAGCAGTTTATTTACCGGGGGCGAGCAGTACTTC. The genes are TRBV27 and TRBJ2-7; D might be TRBD2 (6 bases). V lost 1 base and J 6 bases, leaving 10 bases between the germline ends. The CDR3 is 13 amino acids. CDR1 MNHEY and CDR2 SMNVEV come from the germline V gene (reference sequence).

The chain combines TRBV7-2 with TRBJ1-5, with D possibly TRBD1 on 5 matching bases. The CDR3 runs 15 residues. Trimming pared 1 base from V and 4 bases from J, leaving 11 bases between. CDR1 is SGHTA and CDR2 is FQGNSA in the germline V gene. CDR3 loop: CASSLGGWGNQPQHF. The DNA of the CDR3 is TGTGCCAGCAGCTTAGGAGGGTGGGGGAATCAGCCCCAGCATTTT.

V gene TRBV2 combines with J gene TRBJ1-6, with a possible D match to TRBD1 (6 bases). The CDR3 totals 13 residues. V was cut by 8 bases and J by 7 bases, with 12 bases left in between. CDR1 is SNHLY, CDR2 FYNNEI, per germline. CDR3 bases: TGTGCCAGCTCATGGGGGCCCAATTCACCCCTCCACTTT. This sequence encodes CASSWGPNSPLHF.

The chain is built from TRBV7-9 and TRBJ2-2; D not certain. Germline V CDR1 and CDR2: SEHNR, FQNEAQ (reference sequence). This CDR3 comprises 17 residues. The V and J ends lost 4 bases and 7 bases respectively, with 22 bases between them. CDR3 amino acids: CASSSRTEPFGLGELFF. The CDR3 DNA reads TGTGCCAGCAGCTCCCGGACGGAACCGTTCGGGCTCGGGGAGCTGTTTTTT.